This T cell receptor beta chain was documented in a study of early T cells in non-severe SARS-CoV-2 infection. TCRdb itself ran the 5' RACE reads through MiXCR, one entry per CDR3 protein. Altogether roughly 64,000 distinct CDR3 sequences are present, about 11% being singletons, with the ten largest covering about 2.7%. The V and J ends lost 0 bases and 2 bases respectively, with 21 bases between them. The CDR3 covers 18 residues. Germline V lookup: CDR1 SGHRS, CDR2 YFSETQ. The V call is TRBV5-1, the J call TRBJ2-7, with D possibly called TRBD1 or TRBD2 (6 bases each). The clonotype originates from an adult who was a healthcare worker with PCR-confirmed SARS-CoV-2 infection or an uninfected control (not recorded which). Sequencing was performed on whole blood, taken at baseline. CDR3 region: CASSLVPRGPGAPYEQYF. The CDR3 DNA sequence: TGCGCCAGCAGCTTGGTACCCCGGGGGCCGGGGGCCCCCTACGAGCAGTACTTC.